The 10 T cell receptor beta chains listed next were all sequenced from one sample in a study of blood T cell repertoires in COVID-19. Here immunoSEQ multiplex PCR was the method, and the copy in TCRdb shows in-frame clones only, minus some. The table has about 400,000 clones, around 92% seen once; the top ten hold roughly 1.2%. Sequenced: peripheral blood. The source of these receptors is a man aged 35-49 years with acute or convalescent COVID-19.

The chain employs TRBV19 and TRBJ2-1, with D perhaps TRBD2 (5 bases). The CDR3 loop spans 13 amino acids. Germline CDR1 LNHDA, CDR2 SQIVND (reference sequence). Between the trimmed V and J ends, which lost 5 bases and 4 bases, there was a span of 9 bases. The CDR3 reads CASSDSVYNEQFF. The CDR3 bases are TGTGCCAGTAGTGATAGCGTTTACAATGAGCAGTTCTTC. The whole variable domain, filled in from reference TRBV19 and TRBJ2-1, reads DGGITQSPKYLFRKEGQNVTLSCEQNLNHDAMYWYRQDPGQGLRLIYYSQIVNDFQKGDIAEGYSVSREKKESFPLTVTSAQKNPTAFYLCASSDSVYNEQFFGPGTRLTVL.

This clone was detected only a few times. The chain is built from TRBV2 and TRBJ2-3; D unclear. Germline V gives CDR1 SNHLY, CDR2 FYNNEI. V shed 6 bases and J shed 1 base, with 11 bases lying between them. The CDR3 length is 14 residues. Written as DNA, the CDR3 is TGTGCCAGCAGATTCTTAGAGGGCACAGATACGCAGTATTTT. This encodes CASRFLEGTDTQYF.

CDR3 sequence reads: CASRERGTVTYEQYF. CDR3 bases: TGTGCCAGCAGGGAGCGGGGGACAGTTACCTACGAGCAGTACTTC. The rearrangement uses TRBV6-5 and TRBJ2-7; D is perhaps TRBD2 (8 bases). This CDR3 is 15 amino acids long. V lost 6 bases, J lost 2 bases, and 17 bases lay in between. Germline lookup yields CDR1 MNHEY and CDR2 SVGAGI.

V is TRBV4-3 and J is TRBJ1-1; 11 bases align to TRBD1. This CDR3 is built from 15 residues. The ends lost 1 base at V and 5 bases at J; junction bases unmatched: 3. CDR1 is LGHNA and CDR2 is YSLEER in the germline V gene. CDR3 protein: CASSQAGTGGTEAFF. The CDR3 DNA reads TGCGCCAGCAGCCAAGCTGGGACAGGGGGTACTGAAGCTTTCTTT.

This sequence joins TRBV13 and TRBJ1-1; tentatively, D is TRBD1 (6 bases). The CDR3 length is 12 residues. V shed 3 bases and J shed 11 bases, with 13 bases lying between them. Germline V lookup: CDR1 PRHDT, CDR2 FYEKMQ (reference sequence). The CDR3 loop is CASSFGGRLAFF. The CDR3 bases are TGTGCCAGCAGCTTCGGGGGGCGTCTGGCTTTCTTT.

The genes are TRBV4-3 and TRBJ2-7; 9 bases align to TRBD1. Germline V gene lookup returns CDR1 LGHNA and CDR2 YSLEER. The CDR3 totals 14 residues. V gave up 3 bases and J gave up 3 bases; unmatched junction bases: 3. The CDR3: CASSQYRGRYEQYF. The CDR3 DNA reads TGCGCCAGCAGCCAGTACAGGGGGCGCTACGAGCAGTACTTC.

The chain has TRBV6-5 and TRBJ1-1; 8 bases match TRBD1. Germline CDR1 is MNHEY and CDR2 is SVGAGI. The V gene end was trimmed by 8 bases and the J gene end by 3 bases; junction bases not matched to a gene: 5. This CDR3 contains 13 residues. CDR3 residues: CASQTGEYTEAFF. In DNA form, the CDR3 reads TGTGCCAGCCAGACAGGGGAGTACACTGAAGCTTTCTTT.

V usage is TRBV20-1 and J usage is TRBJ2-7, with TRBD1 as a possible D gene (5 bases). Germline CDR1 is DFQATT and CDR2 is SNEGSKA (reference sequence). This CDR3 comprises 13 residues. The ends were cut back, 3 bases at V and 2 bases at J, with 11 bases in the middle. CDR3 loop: CSASKGSPYEQYF. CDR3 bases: TGCAGTGCTAGTAAGGGGTCACCCTACGAGCAGTACTTC.

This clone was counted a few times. CDR3 loop: CASSLGQGRSYEQYF. The CDR3 DNA sequence: TGTGCCAGCAGCCTGGGACAGGGCAGGTCCTACGAGCAGTACTTC. This chain joins TRBV3-1 (or the pseudogene TRBV3-2) and TRBJ2-7; TRBD1 matches at 9 bases. Germline loops: CDR1 LGHDT, CDR2 YNNKEL (reference sequence). V lost 4 bases and J lost 1; bases outside the gene matches: 5. The CDR3 sequence is 15 residues long.

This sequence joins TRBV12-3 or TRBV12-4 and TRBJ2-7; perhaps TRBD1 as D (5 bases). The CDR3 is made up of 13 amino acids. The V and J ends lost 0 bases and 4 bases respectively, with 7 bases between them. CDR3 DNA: TGTGCCAGCAGTTTAGCCAGGGAATACGAGCAGTACTTC. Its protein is CASSLAREYEQYF.